This T cell receptor (beta chain) was recovered during a study of cytomegalovirus exposure and HLA in healthy donors (dated by TCRdb to about 2017). Concerning the study at large: According to a later analysis, one platform produced both the roughly 110 validation repertoires and the approximately 670 repertoires of the first cohort. The aim of the study was to test whether cataloging public T cell receptors could identify signatures of past pathogen exposure. A separate validation cohort of 90 to 150 different subjects was used in addition to the roughly 620-subject first cohort. To predict cytomegalovirus infection status, the study combined high-throughput TCR immunosequencing, statistical association of individual TCRs with disease status, and machine learning. Overall study outcomes, separate from this receptor: A total of 150 to 200 TCR beta chains were listed by the study as associated with cytomegalovirus. A later analysis found that TCRs clustered in the first cohort also tended to co-occur in the roughly 120 validation repertoires, with just under 95% of cluster scores above 0. A later analysis had no HLA typing for the validation cohort, so co-occurrence there was scored across all 110 or so repertoires. Most TCR sequences were seen in very few donors, while some public TCRs were found in many individuals. The classifier was reported to diagnose cytomegalovirus status with high specificity and sensitivity in both the original cohort and the validation cohort. It was suggested by the authors that the approach could potentially be generalized to other disease states and immunological phenotypes. A few of the identified cytomegalovirus-associated TCR beta chains were confirmed in vitro to be specific for cytomegalovirus antigens.

Donors formed part of the validation cohort, which comprised 120 subjects and was distinct from the first cohort of under 850 subjects. Receptor amplification or capture employed the immunoSEQ multiplex PCR assay. The paper's processing steps were these. A statistical classification framework was built for diagnosing cytomegalovirus status from the catalog of TCR beta chain sequences. Held by TCRdb, this immuneACCESS table contains in-frame sequences only and omits some clones. Under half of the omission traces to an unresolved V gene where checked; the cause of the rest is unknown. V, J and clone size derive from that table, while D and trimming were established from the DNA sequence. The sample data list 250,000 or so clones, and nearly 90% of these were observed just once. The leading ten clones occupy 0.3% to 0.4% of the sample. On this clone: Its antigen is still unknown. The sample holds no much larger clone one base away, and base qualities are not on file.

The receptor was derived from a young woman in good health and CMV-seronegative. Sequenced material: PBMCs.

The nucleotide sequence reads as follows: TGTGCCTGGAGTGTCGATTGGGGCGGCTACACCTTC. Translation gives CAWSVDWGGYTF. The chain joins TRBV30 to TRBJ1-2; possibly the D gene is TRBD1, per 5 matching bases. CDR1 and CDR2 were assigned from the germline V gene (reference sequence) as GTSNPN and SVGIG. V lost 0 bases and J lost 8 bases; the stretch between them is 10 bases long. The CDR3 spans 12 residues, from the cysteine through the phenylalanine. The sequence is cut down to CDR3 DNA, 36 bases in frame from base 1.